The 27 T cell receptor beta chains below come from one sample, sequenced in a study of T cells in Graves' hyperthyroidism and ophthalmopathy. Using RNA transcripts as the source, TCR beta CDR3 regions were amplified. A set of HTBI primers served as the primers for a first-round RT-PCR of the TCR CDR3. Using its own MiXCR run on the multiplex PCR reads, TCRdb lists one record per CDR3 protein. The data show over 700,000 distinct CDR3 sequences, 35% to 45% seen once. Specimen: blood. The receptors were sampled from a man in his late teens or twenties with Graves' hyperthyroidism.

This clonotype has a single count. The chain uses TRBV11-2 and TRBJ2-5; possible D gene TRBD1, 7 bases. The CDR3 loop spans 16 amino acids. Trimming pared 7 bases from V and 5 bases from J, leaving 23 bases between. Germline loops: CDR1 SGHAT, CDR2 FQNNGV. The CDR3: CASILLTGTGVETQYF. CDR3 in DNA: TGTGCCAGCATCCTCCTGACAGGGACTGGTGTGGAGACCCAGTACTTC. The entire variable domain, with the rest obtained from reference TRBV11-2 and TRBJ2-5, is as follows: EAGVAQSPRYKIIEKRQSVAFWCNPISGHATLYWYQQILGQGPKLLIQFQNNGVVDDSQLPKDRFSAERLKGVDSTLKIQPAKLEDSAVYLCASILLTGTGVETQYFGPGTRLLVL.

This chain joins TRBV6-5 and TRBJ1-1; D is ambiguous. Germline assignment: CDR1 MNHEY and CDR2 SVGAGI. The CDR3 consists of 13 residues. Trimming pared 4 bases from V and 6 bases from J, leaving 12 bases between. The CDR3 DNA reads TGTGCCAGCAGTTTCGTCTTCGAAGCTGAAGCTTTCTTT. Amino acid sequence: CASSFVFEAEAFF.

This clonotype was observed at least ten times. The chain carries TRBV2 and TRBJ2-7; D remains ambiguous. The germline gives CDR1 SNHLY, CDR2 FYNNEI. V was pared by 6 bases and J by 3 bases, with 9 bases between. The CDR3 totals 12 residues. The CDR3, as DNA: TGTGCCAGCAGCCCCACCGACTACGAGCAGTACTTC. Translating it yields CASSPTDYEQYF. Together with reference TRBV2 and TRBJ2-7, the CDR3 gives the full variable domain: EPEVTQTPSHQVTQMGQEVILRCVPISNHLYFYWYRQILGQKVEFLVSFYNNEISEKSEIFDDQFSVERPDGSNFTLKIRSTKLEDSAMYFCASSPTDYEQYFGPGTRLTVT.

The rearrangement uses TRBV7-3 and TRBJ2-7, with TRBD2 as a possible D gene (6 bases). The CDR3 is 15 residues long. Germline V gene lookup returns CDR1 SGHTA and CDR2 FQGTGA. Trimming removed 5 bases at V and 3 bases at J, with 17 bases between. CDR3 bases: TGTGCCAGCAGCCTGGAGGGTATAGAGGACTACGAGCAGTACTTC. Its translation is CASSLEGIEDYEQYF.

This clonotype was recorded many times. V gene TRBV5-1 combines with J gene TRBJ1-2; D may be TRBD1 (6 bases). Trimming stripped 0 bases from V and 7 bases from J, with 16 bases between. The CDR3 has 15 residues. The germline V gene has CDR1 SGHRS and CDR2 YFSETQ. The CDR3 here is CASSLEGGTGFGYTF. CDR3 nucleotide sequence: TGCGCCAGCAGCTTGGAGGGTGGCACAGGGTTTGGCTACACCTTC.

The V call is TRBV20-1, the J call TRBJ2-7; the match to TRBD2 covers 8 bases. The CDR3 is 14 residues long. Germline CDR1 is DFQATT and CDR2 is SNEGSKA (reference sequence). Trimming at V came to 2 bases and at J to 5 bases, leaving 8 bases not matched to a gene. This chain's CDR3 is CSARTGGDGNEQYF. DNA for the CDR3: TGCAGTGCTAGAACGGGGGGGGATGGTAACGAGCAGTACTTC.

This clonotype has only a few counts. The gene calls are TRBV11-2 and TRBJ1-4; D perhaps matches TRBD1 (5 bases). Germline values: CDR1 SGHAT, CDR2 FQNNGV. Trimming took off 4 bases at V and 4 bases at J, with 13 bases between the two ends. CDR3 size: 15 residues. As DNA, the CDR3 is TGTGCCAGCAGCTACACCGGGACGGTTAATGAAAAACTGTTTTTT. Encoded protein: CASSYTGTVNEKLFF.

V usage is TRBV9 and J usage is TRBJ2-7, with D perhaps TRBD1 (5 bases). Germline lookup yields CDR1 SGDLS and CDR2 YYNGEE. This CDR3 is built from 15 residues. The ends were cut back, 4 bases at V and 0 bases at J, with 14 bases in the middle. The CDR3 loop is CASSPQSQGSYEQYF. In DNA form, the CDR3 reads TGTGCCAGCAGCCCCCAGTCCCAGGGCTCCTACGAGCAGTACTTC.

This clonotype was detected ten times or more. J is TRBJ1-1 and V is TRBV19; D gene unclear. The CDR3 loop spans 12 amino acids. Deletions cut 3 bases from V and 1 base from J, with 3 bases between. Germline V CDR1 and CDR2: LNHDA, SQIVND (reference sequence). The CDR3 nucleotides read TGTGCCAGTAGTATCCCGAACACTGAAGCTTTCTTT. As protein: CASSIPNTEAFF. The full variable domain, its missing parts supplied by reference TRBV19 and TRBJ1-1, is DGGITQSPKYLFRKEGQNVTLSCEQNLNHDAMYWYRQDPGQGLRLIYYSQIVNDFQKGDIAEGYSVSREKKESFPLTVTSAQKNPTAFYLCASSIPNTEAFFGQGTRLTVV.

A word on this clonotype: A much larger clone differs by one base, so this may be a read error. The chain carries TRBV15 and TRBJ1-3, with D tentatively TRBD1 (5 bases). Per the germline V gene, CDR1 is LNHNV and CDR2 is YYDKDF (reference sequence). The length of the CDR3 is 14 residues. CDR3: CATSGDRRGDTIYF. The CDR3 bases are TGTGCCACCAGCGGAGATAGGAGGGGAGACACCATATATTTT. Variable domain in full (rest from reference TRBV15 and TRBJ1-3): DAMVIQNPRYQVTQFGKPVTLSCSQTLNHNVMYWYQQKSSQAPKLLFHYYDKDFNNEADTPDNFQSRRPNTSFCFLDIRSPGLGDTAMYLCATSGDRRGDTIYFGEGSWLTVV.

The chain links TRBV2 to TRBJ2-7, with D possibly being TRBD2 (5 bases). From germline, CDR1 is SNHLY and CDR2 FYNNEI. The V and J ends lost 4 bases and 0 bases respectively, with 16 bases between them. This CDR3 region has 16 residues. CDR3 region: CASSADLEGLSYEQYF. CDR3 sequence (DNA): TGTGCCAGCAGTGCGGATTTGGAAGGACTCTCCTACGAGCAGTACTTC. Variable domain in full (rest from reference TRBV2 and TRBJ2-7): EPEVTQTPSHQVTQMGQEVILRCVPISNHLYFYWYRQILGQKVEFLVSFYNNEISEKSEIFDDQFSVERPDGSNFTLKIRSTKLEDSAMYFCASSADLEGLSYEQYFGPGTRLTVT.

This CDR3 is CAISASGGELFF. The CDR3 nucleotides read TGTGCCATCAGTGCCTCGGGGGGGGAGCTGTTTTTT. The V gene is TRBV10-3, the J gene TRBJ2-2; D is possibly TRBD2 (5 bases). This CDR3 has 12 amino acids. The V gene lost 4 bases and the J gene lost 8 bases, with 8 bases spanning the gap. Per germline, CDR1 ENHRY and CDR2 SYGVKD.

V and J are TRBV7-2 and TRBJ2-7; 9 bases line up with TRBD1. V trimming: 4 bases; J trimming: 4 bases; junction bases outside the gene matches: 8. The CDR3 spans 15 residues. Germline-derived CDR1 and CDR2 are SGHTA and FQGNSA. The CDR3 DNA sequence: TGTGCCAGCAGCTCGGGACAGGGAAATTGGTACGAGCAGTACTTC. Its translation: CASSSGQGNWYEQYF.

The chain couples TRBV6-1 to TRBJ1-2, with D possibly matching TRBD1 (5 bases). The V end was cut by 6 bases, the J end by 4 bases, with 18 bases between. The germline V gene encodes CDR1 MNHNS and CDR2 SASEGT. CDR3 length: 15 residues. The CDR3 region is CASSETWGASYGYTF. Here the CDR3 DNA reads TGTGCCAGCAGCGAGACATGGGGCGCGAGCTATGGCTACACCTTC.

This chain joins TRBV20-1 and TRBJ1-5, with a possible D match to TRBD1 (6 bases). Germline CDR1 and CDR2: DFQATT and SNEGSKA (reference sequence). CDR3 length: 16 amino acids. Trimming cost V 3 bases and J 5 bases, with 20 bases left between them. The CDR3 nucleotides are TGCAGTGCTAGGGCCGGGACAACTAGCTGGGATCAGCCCCAGCATTTT. Amino acid sequence: CSARAGTTSWDQPQHF.

The chain is built from TRBV9 and TRBJ2-7; D possibly uses TRBD1 or TRBD2 (6 bases each). Per the germline V gene, CDR1 is SGDLS and CDR2 is YYNGEE. V lost 0 bases and J lost 0, with 10 bases in between. The CDR3 consists of 15 residues. CDR3 DNA sequence: TGTGCCAGCAGCGTAGGGGGGGCCAGCTCCTACGAGCAGTACTTC. It specifies CASSVGGASSYEQYF. Supplemented by reference TRBV9 and TRBJ2-7, the full variable domain reads DSGVTQTPKHLITATGQRVTLRCSPRSGDLSVYWYQQSLDQGLQFLIQYYNGEERAKGNILERFSAQQFPDLHSELNLSSLELGDSALYFCASSVGGASSYEQYFGPGTRLTVT.

This clonotype was counted many times. The chain couples TRBV9 to TRBJ2-5; 11 bases are a match to TRBD1. The CDR3 is 14 residues long. Germline V gene lookup returns CDR1 SGDLS and CDR2 YYNGEE. V trimming: 3 bases; J trimming: 4 bases; junction bases outside the gene matches: 2. The CDR3 protein is CASSAGQGGETQYF. CDR3 bases: TGTGCCAGCAGCGCGGGACAGGGGGGAGAGACCCAGTACTTC. The full variable domain, completed using reference TRBV9 and TRBJ2-5, is DSGVTQTPKHLITATGQRVTLRCSPRSGDLSVYWYQQSLDQGLQFLIQYYNGEERAKGNILERFSAQQFPDLHSELNLSSLELGDSALYFCASSAGQGGETQYFGPGTRLLVL.

This clonotype was found many times. The rearrangement joins TRBV15 to TRBJ1-4; a possible D gene is TRBD1 (6 bases). The V and J ends lost 1 base and 7 bases respectively, with 16 bases between them. The germline gives CDR1 LNHNV, CDR2 YYDKDF (reference sequence). The CDR3 runs to 16 residues. CDR3 loop: CATSRGTIGTPEKLFF. CDR3 DNA: TGTGCCACCAGCAGAGGGACTATCGGGACACCTGAAAAACTGTTTTTT.

The table lists this clonotype with many counts. The V gene is TRBV20-1, the J gene TRBJ2-5, with a weak D call TRBD2 (5 bases). CDR3 length equals 12 residues. V lost 3 bases, J lost 5 bases, and 10 bases lay in between. CDR1 is DFQATT and CDR2 is SNEGSKA in the germline V gene (reference sequence). CDR3: CSASEGWETQYF. The CDR3 DNA reads TGCAGTGCTAGCGAGGGATGGGAGACCCAGTACTTC.

The J gene is TRBJ2-5, the V gene TRBV7-8, with 10 nucleotides matching TRBD1. The CDR3 contains 12 residues. V trimming: 11 bases; J trimming: 5 bases; junction bases outside the gene matches: 5. The V gene's germline CDR1 is SGHVS and CDR2 FQNEAQ. As DNA, the CDR3 is TGTGCCGAGAGGACAGGGGGGGAGACCCAGTACTTC. It translates to CAERTGGETQYF.

This chain connects TRBV4-3 to TRBJ2-5; D is perhaps TRBD1 or TRBD2 (5 bases each). CDR1 and CDR2 from the germline V gene are LGHNA and YSLEER. CDR3 length: 14 amino acids. V was shortened by 4 bases and J by 3 bases, with 12 bases between the two germline ends. CDR3 loop: CASSPKWGKETQYF. The CDR3 DNA is TGCGCCAGCAGCCCTAAGTGGGGGAAAGAGACCCAGTACTTC.

Of note for this clonotype: A read error is possible here, since a much larger clone lies one base away. The chain couples TRBV10-2 to TRBJ2-7; 9 bases map to TRBD2. V lost 6 bases, J lost 8 bases, and 11 bases stayed unmatched. CDR1 is WSHSY, CDR2 SAAADI, per germline. The CDR3 totals 14 residues. The CDR3 DNA is TGCGCCAGCAGAGTAGCGGGAGAACTCAACAAGCAGTACTTC. It is translated as CASRVAGELNKQYF.

This clonotype has just a few counts. This chain links TRBV20-1 with TRBJ1-5; unclear D gene. V dropped 6 bases and J dropped 0 bases, with 12 bases sitting between them. The CDR3 covers 14 residues. CDR1 is DFQATT and CDR2 is SNEGSKA in the germline V gene (reference sequence). CDR3 in amino acids: CSAGELYSNQPQHF. The CDR3 nucleotides read TGCAGTGCAGGCGAGCTTTATAGCAATCAGCCCCAGCATTTT.

J is TRBJ2-6 and V is TRBV10-3; D is perhaps TRBD1 (5 bases). Germline values: CDR1 ENHRY, CDR2 SYGVKD. Trimming left V 11 bases short and J 1 base short, with 15 bases between. The CDR3 is 15 residues long. CDR3 protein: CAGAVQQSGANVLTF. CDR3 nucleotides: TGTGCCGGGGCTGTACAGCAGTCTGGGGCCAACGTCCTGACTTTC.

V gene TRBV20-1 combines with J gene TRBJ2-7; 8 nucleotides agree with TRBD2. J gave up 5 bases and V 6 bases, and 12 bases lay outside the gene matches. The germline CDR1 and CDR2 sequences are DFQATT and SNEGSKA (reference sequence). CDR3 length: 14 residues. The DNA for the CDR3 is TGCAGTGCCGAGACGCGGGAGGAGAGCCACGAGCAGTACTTC. This translates into CSAETREESHEQYF.

The genes are TRBV6-1 and TRBJ1-1; 7 bases match TRBD1. The junction had 6 bases not matched to a gene; V was cut back by 8 bases and J by 0 bases. CDR1 MNHNS and CDR2 SASEGT come from the germline V gene. The length of the CDR3 is 14 residues. CDR3 sequence reads: CASARDSMNTEAFF. Here the CDR3 DNA reads TGTGCCAGCGCAAGGGACAGCATGAACACTGAAGCTTTCTTT.

This CDR3 is CATSGLRGDTQYF. CDR3 nucleotide sequence: TGTGCCACCAGCGGGTTACGAGGAGATACGCAGTATTTT. The chain joins TRBV24-1 to TRBJ2-3; D is undetermined. Germline V gene data show CDR1 as KGHDR and CDR2 as SFDVKD. V was shortened by 7 bases and J by 5 bases, with 12 bases between the two germline ends. CDR3 length: 13 residues.